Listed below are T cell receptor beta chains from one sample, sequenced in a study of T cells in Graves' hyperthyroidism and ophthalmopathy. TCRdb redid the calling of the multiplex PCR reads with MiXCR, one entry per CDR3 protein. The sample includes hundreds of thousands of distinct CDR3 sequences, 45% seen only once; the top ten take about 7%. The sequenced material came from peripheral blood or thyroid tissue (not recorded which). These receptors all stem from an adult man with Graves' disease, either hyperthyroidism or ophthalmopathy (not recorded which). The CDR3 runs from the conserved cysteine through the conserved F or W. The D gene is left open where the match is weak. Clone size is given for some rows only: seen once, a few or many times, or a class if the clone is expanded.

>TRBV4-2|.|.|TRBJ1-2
TGTGCCAGCAGCCAAGATTACCGGGGCCTTAACTATGGCTACACCTTC
CASSQDYRGLNYGYTF
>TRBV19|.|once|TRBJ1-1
TGTGCCAGTAGTATGTCGGTCAGGAAGTTAGGCGAAGCTTTCTTT
CASSMSVRKLGEAFF
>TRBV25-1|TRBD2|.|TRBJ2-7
TGTGCCAGCAGTTACGAGCGGGGGTCCATTTACGAGCAGTACTTC
CASSYERGSIYEQYF
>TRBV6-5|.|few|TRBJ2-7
TGTGCCAGCAGTCAAATCTTGGGTGAGCAGTACTTC
CASSQILGEQYF
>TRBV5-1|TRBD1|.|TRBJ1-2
TGCGCCAGCAGCTGGACAGGGGAGAATGATGGCTACACCTTC
CASSWTGENDGYTF
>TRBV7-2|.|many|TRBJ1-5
TGTGCCAGCAGCTTAACGACTACTCAGCCCCAGCATTTT
CASSLTTTQPQHF
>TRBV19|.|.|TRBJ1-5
TGTGCCAGTACTACCCAGTACAGGGGCAATCAGCCCCAGCATTTT
CASTTQYRGNQPQHF
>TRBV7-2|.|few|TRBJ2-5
TGTGCCAGCAGCTTAAACAACTATCCAGAGACCCAGTACTTC
CASSLNNYPETQYF
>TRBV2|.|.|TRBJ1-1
TGTGCCAGCTCACCACTAGGTGCAAAGAACACTGAAGCTTTCTTT
CASSPLGAKNTEAFF
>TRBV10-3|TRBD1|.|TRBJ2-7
TGTGCCATCAGTGAACCTACAGGGGCCTACGAGCAGTACTTC
CAISEPTGAYEQYF
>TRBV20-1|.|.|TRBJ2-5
TGCAGTGCTAGAGCGAGTAGCGCCACCCAGTACTTC
CSARASSATQYF
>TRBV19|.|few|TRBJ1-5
TGTGCCAGTAGTACAGTGGCTAGCAATCAGCCCCAGCATTTT
CASSTVASNQPQHF
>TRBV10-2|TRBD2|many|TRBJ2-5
TGCGCCAGCCGACTAGCGGGAGAAAAGACCCAGTACTTC
CASRLAGEKTQYF
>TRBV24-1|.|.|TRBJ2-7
TGTGCCACCAGTGATTCCGAGGCTAGCGTCGACTACGAGCAGTACTTC
CATSDSEASVDYEQYF
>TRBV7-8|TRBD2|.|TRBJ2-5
TGTGCCAGCAGCTTAGCCTGGGAGGGGGAGACCCAGTACTTC
CASSLAWEGETQYF
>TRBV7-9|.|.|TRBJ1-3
TGTGCCAGCAGTTTCCGACAGGACACCATATATTTT
CASSFRQDTIYF
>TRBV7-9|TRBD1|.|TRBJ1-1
TGTGCCAGCAGCCGACAGGGAATGGCTGAAGCTTTCTTT
CASSRQGMAEAFF
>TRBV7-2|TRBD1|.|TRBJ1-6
TGTGCCGGCAGGGCTTCACAGGGGGCAAATTCACCCCTCCACTTT
CAGRASQGANSPLHF
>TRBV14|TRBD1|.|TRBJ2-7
TGTGCCAGCAGCCGCGTCCCGGGACAGCGATACGAGCAGTACTTC
CASSRVPGQRYEQYF
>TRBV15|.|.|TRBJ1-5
TGTGCCTGGACCAGGGACAATCAGCCCCAGCATTTT
CAWTRDNQPQHF
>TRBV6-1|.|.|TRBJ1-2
TGTGCCAGCAGTGAACGGGGGGAGAGTGGCTACACCTTC
CASSERGESGYTF
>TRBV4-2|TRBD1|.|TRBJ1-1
TGTGCCAGCAGCCAAGAGGGGGACAGTGAAGCTTTCTTT
CASSQEGDSEAFF
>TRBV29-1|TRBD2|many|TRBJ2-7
TGCAGCGTTGGCGGGAGGGCCTCCTACGAGCAGTACTTC
CSVGGRASYEQYF
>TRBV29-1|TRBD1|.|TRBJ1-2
TGCAGCGTCGACCGGGACAGGGCACCCCTGGCCTTC
CSVDRDRAPLAF
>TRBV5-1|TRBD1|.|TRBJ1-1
TGCGCCAGCAGCCCCTTGACAGGGGCGAACACTGAAGCTTTCTTT
CASSPLTGANTEAFF
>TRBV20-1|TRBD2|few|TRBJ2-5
TGCAGTGCTAGAGACGGAGCGGGGATGTTCGTAGAGACCCAGTACTTC
CSARDGAGMFVETQYF
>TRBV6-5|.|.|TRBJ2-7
TGTGCCAGCAGGGCGGCGAACTACGAGCAGTACTTC
CASRAANYEQYF
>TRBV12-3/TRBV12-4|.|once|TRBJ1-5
TGTGCCAGCCGCAAACGGGACAGCAATCAGCCCCAGCATTTT
CASRKRDSNQPQHF
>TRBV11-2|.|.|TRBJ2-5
TGTGCCAGCTCACCCCGGGACGGCAAGGGGGAGACCCAGTACTTC
CASSPRDGKGETQYF
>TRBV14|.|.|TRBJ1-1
TGTGCCAGCAGCCAAGTGGCAGGGCAAACGGACACTGAAGCTTTCTTT
CASSQVAGQTDTEAFF
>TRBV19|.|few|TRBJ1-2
TGTGCCAGTAGTAAAACCATCTATGGCTACACCTTC
CASSKTIYGYTF
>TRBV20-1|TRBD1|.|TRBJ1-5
TGCAGCGTAGAATTCAGGGGGCCCGCCAATCAGCCCCAGCATTTT
CSVEFRGPANQPQHF
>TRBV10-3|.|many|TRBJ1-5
TGTGCCATCAGTGATTCCTATAGCAATCAGCCCCAGCATTTT
CAISDSYSNQPQHF
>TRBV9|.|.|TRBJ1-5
TGTGCCAGCAGCGTGGGCTTGGGTCAGCCCCAGCATTTT
CASSVGLGQPQHF
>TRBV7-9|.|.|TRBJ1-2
TGTGCCAGCAGCTTGAGGGGCCGAGCTAACTATGGCTACACCTTC
CASSLRGRANYGYTF
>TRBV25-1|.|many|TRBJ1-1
TGTGCCAGCAGTGAAGGTGGCAGACCGAACACTGAAGCTTTCTTT
CASSEGGRPNTEAFF
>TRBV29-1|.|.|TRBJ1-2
TGCAGCGTCCTACAGAGCATCTATGGCTACACCTTC
CSVLQSIYGYTF
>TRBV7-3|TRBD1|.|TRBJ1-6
TGTGCCAGCAGCTTAAATGGGACAGGGGATCTTGATAATTCACCCCTCCACTTT
CASSLNGTGDLDNSPLHF
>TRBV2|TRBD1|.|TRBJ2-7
TGTGCCAGCAGGGGACAGGGGGGAGACGAGCAGTACTTC
CASRGQGGDEQYF